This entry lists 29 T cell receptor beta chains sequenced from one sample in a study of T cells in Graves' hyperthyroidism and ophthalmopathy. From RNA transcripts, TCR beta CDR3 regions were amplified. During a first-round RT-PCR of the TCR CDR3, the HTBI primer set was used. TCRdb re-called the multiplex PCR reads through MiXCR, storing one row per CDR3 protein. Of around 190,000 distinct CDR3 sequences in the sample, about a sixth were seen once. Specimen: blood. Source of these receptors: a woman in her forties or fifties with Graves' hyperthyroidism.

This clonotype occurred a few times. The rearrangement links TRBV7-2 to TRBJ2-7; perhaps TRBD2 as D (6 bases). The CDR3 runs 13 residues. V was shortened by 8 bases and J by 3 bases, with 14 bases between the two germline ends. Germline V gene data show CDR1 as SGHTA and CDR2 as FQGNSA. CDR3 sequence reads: CASSRGFGYEQYF. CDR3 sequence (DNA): TGTGCCAGCTCTCGGGGGTTTGGCTACGAGCAGTACTTC.

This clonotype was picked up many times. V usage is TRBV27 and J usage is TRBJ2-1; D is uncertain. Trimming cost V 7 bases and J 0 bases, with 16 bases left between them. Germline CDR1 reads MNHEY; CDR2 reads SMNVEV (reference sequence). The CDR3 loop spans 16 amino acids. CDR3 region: CASTPDGLSSYNEQFF. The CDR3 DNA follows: TGTGCCAGCACCCCTGACGGCCTGAGCTCCTACAATGAGCAGTTCTTC.

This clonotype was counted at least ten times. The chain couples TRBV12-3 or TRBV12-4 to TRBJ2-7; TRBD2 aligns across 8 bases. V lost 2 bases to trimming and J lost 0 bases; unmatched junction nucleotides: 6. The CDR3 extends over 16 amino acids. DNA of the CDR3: TGTGCCAGCAGTTTATTCGGAAGCGGGAGCTCCTACGAGCAGTACTTC. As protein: CASSLFGSGSSYEQYF.

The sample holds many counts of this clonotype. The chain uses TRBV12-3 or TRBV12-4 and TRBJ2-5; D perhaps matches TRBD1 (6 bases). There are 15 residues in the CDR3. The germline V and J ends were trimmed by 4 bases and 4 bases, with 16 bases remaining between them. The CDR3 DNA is TGTGCCAGCAGTTATCCCGACAAGACAGGAGAGACCCAGTACTTC. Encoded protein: CASSYPDKTGETQYF.

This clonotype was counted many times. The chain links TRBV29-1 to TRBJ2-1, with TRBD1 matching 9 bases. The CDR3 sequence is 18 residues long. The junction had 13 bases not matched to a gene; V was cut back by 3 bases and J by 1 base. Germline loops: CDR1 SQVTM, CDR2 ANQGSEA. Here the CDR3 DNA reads TGCAGCGTTGAGGGGGCCGAGGAAGGGACAGGGTCCTACAATGAGCAGTTCTTC. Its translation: CSVEGAEEGTGSYNEQFF.

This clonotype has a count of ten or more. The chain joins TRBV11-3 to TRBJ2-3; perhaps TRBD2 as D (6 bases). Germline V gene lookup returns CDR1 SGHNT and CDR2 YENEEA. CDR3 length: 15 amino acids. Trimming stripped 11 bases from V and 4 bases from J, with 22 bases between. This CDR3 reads CASRRERSPSDTQYF. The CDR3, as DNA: TGTGCCTCTAGGCGGGAAAGGTCCCCTTCAGATACGCAGTATTTT.

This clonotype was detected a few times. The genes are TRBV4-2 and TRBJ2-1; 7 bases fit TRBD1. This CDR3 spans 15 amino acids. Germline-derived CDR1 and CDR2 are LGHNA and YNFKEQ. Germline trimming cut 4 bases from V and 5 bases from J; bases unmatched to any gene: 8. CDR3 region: CASSLGGTAHNEQFF. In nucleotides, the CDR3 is TGTGCCAGCAGCCTAGGTGGGACAGCACACAATGAGCAGTTCTTC.

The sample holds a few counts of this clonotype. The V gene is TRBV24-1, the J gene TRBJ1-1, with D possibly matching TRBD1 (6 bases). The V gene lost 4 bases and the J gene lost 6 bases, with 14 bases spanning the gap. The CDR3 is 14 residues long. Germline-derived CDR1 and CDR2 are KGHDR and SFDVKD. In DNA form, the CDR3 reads TGTGCCACCAGTGACCCAGGGACAAGCCCTGAAGCTTTCTTT. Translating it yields CATSDPGTSPEAFF.

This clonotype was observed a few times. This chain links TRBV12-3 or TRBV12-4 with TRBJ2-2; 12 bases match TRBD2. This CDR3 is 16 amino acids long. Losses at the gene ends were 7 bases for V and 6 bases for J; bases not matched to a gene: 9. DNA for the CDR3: TGTGCCAGCACTAAAGAGCCTAGCGGGAGGGCCGGGGAGCTGTTTTTT. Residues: CASTKEPSGRAGELFF.

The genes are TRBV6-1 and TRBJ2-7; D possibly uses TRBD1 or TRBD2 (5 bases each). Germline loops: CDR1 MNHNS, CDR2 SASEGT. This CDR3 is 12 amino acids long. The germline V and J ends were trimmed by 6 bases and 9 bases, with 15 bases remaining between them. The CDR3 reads CASRHTGTLQYF. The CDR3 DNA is TGTGCCAGCAGACATACCGGGACGCTGCAGTACTTC.

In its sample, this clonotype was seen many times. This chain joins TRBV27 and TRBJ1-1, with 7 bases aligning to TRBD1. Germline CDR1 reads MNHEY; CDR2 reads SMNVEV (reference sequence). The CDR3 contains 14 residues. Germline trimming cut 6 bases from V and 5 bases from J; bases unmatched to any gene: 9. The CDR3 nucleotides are TGTGCCAGCAGGAAAAGGGGGCTGAGAACTGAAGCTTTCTTT. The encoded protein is CASRKRGLRTEAFF.

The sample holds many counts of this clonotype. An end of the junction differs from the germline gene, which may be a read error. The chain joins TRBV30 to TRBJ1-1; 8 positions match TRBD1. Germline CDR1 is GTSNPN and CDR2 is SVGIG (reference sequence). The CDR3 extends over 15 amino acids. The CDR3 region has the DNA TGTACCTGGATTATGGACAGGGCAAATCGGGCTGAAGCTTTCTTT. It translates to CTWIMDRANRAEAFF.

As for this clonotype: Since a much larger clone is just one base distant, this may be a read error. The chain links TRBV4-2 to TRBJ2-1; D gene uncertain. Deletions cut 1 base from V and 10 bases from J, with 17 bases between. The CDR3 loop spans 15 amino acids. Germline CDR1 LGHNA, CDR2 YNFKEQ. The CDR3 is CASSQGAERPYEQFF. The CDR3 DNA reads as TGTGCCAGCAGCCAAGGGGCAGAGAGACCCTACGAGCAGTTCTTC.

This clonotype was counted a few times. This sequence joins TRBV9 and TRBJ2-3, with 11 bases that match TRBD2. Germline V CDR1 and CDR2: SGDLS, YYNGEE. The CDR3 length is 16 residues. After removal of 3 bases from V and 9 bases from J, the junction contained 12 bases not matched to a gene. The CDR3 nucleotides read TGTGCCAGCAGCGGCCCCGGGACTAGCGGAGGGAACACGCAGTATTTT. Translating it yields CASSGPGTSGGNTQYF. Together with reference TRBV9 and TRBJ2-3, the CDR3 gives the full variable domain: DSGVTQTPKHLITATGQRVTLRCSPRSGDLSVYWYQQSLDQGLQFLIQYYNGEERAKGNILERFSAQQFPDLHSELNLSSLELGDSALYFCASSGPGTSGGNTQYFGPGTRLTVL.

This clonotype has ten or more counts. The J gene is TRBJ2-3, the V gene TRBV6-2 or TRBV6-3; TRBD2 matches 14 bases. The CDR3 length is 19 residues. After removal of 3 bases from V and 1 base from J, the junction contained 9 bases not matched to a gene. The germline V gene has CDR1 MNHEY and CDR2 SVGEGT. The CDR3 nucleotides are TGTGCCAGCAGTTATAACTTGGGACTAGCGGGAGTCGGCACAGATACGCAGTATTTT. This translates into CASSYNLGLAGVGTDTQYF.

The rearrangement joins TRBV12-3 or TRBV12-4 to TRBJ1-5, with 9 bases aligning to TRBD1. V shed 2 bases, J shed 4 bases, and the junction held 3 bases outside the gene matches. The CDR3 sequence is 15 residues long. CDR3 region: CASSLSGQGNQPQHF. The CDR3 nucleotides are TGTGCCAGCAGTTTAAGTGGACAGGGGAATCAGCCCCAGCATTTT.

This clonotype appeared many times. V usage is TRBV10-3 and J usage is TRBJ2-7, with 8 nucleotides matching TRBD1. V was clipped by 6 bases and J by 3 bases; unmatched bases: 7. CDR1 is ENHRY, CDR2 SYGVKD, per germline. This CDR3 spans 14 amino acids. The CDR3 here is CAIRNETGDYEQYF. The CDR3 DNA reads TGTGCCATCAGGAATGAGACAGGGGACTACGAGCAGTACTTC.

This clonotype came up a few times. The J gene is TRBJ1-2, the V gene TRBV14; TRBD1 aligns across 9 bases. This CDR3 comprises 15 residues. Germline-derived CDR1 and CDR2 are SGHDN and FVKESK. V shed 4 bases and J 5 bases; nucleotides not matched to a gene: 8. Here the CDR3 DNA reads TGTGCCAGCAGCCTCGGGACAGGGTGGGAGTATGGCTACACCTTC. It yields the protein CASSLGTGWEYGYTF.

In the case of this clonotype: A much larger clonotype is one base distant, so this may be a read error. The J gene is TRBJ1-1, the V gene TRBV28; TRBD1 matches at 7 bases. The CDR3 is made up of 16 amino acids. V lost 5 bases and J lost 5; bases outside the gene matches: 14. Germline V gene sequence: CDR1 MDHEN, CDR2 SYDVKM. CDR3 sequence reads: CASSPRWAGGGTEAFF. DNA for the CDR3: TGTGCCAGCAGTCCGCGGTGGGCAGGGGGAGGGACTGAAGCTTTCTTT. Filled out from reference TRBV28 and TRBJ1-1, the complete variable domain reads DVKVTQSSRYLVKRTGEKVFLECVQDMDHENMFWYRQDPGLGLRLIYFSYDVKMKEKGDIPEGYSVSREKKERFSLILESASTNQTSMYLCASSPRWAGGGTEAFFGQGTRLTVV.

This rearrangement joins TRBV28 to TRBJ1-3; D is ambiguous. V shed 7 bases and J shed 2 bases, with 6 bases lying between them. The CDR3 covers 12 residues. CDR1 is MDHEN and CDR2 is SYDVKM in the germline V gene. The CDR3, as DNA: TGTGCCAGCAACCTCCCTGGAAACACCATATATTTT. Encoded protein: CASNLPGNTIYF. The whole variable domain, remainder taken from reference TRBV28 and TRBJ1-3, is DVKVTQSSRYLVKRTGEKVFLECVQDMDHENMFWYRQDPGLGLRLIYFSYDVKMKEKGDIPEGYSVSREKKERFSLILESASTNQTSMYLCASNLPGNTIYFGEGSWLTVV.

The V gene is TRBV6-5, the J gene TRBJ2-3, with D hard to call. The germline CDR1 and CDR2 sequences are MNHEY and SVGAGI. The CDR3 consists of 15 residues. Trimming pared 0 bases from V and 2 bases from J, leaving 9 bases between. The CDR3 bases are TGTGCCAGCAGTTACTCACCTAGAAACACAGATACGCAGTATTTT. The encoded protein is CASSYSPRNTDTQYF.

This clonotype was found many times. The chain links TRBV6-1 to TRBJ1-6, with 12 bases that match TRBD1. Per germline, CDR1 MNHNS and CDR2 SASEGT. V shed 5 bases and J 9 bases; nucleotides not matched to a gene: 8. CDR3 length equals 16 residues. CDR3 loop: CASSNTGTGGSSPLHF. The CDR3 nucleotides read TGTGCCAGCAGTAACACCGGGACAGGGGGCTCTTCACCCCTCCACTTT.

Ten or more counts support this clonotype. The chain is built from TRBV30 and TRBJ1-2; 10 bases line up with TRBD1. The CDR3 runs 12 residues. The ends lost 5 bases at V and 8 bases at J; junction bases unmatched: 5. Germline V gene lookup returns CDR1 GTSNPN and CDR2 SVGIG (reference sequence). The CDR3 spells CAWAGTGDGYTF. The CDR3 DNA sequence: TGTGCCTGGGCCGGGACAGGGGACGGCTACACCTTC.

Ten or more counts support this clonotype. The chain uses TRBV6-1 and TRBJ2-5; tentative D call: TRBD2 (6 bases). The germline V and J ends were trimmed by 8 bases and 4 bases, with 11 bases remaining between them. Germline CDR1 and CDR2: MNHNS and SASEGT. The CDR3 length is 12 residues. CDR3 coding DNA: TGTGCCAGCCGAGTGGGAGGAGAGACCCAGTACTTC. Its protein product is CASRVGGETQYF.

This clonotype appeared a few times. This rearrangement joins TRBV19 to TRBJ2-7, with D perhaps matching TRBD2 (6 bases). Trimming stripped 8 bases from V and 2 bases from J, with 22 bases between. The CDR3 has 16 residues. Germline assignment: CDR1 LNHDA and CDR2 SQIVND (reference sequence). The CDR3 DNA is TGTGCCAGTTCGCGGGATCGGGGCCTAGCGCCCTACGAGCAGTACTTC. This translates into CASSRDRGLAPYEQYF. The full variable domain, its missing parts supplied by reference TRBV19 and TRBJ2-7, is DGGITQSPKYLFRKEGQNVTLSCEQNLNHDAMYWYRQDPGQGLRLIYYSQIVNDFQKGDIAEGYSVSREKKESFPLTVTSAQKNPTAFYLCASSRDRGLAPYEQYFGPGTRLTVT.

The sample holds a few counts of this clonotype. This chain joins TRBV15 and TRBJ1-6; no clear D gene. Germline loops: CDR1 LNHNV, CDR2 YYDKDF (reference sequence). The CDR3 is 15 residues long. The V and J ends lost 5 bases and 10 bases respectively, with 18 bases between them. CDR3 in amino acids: CATSGKRAPTSPLHF. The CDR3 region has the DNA TGTGCCACCAGCGGTAAAAGGGCACCCACATCACCCCTCCACTTT.

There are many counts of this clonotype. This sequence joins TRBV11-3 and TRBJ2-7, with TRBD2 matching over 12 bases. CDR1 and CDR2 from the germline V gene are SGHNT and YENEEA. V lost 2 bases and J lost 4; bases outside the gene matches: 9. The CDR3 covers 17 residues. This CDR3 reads CASSLSHRLAGVYEQYF. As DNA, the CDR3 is TGTGCCAGCAGCTTATCCCACAGACTAGCGGGAGTTTACGAGCAGTACTTC.

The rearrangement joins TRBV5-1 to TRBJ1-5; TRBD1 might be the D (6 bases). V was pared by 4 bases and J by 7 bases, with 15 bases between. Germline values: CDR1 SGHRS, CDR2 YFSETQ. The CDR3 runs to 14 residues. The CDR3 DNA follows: TGCGCCAGCAGCCCGGCGGGGGGCAGGCAGCCCCAGCATTTT. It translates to CASSPAGGRQPQHF.

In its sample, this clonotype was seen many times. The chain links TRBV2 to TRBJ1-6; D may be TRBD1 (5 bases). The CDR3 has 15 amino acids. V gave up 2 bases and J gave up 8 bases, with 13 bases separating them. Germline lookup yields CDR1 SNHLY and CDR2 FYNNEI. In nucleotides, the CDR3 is TGTGCCAGCAGTGAAACCCAGGGTCTCTATTCACCCCTCCACTTT. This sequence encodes CASSETQGLYSPLHF.